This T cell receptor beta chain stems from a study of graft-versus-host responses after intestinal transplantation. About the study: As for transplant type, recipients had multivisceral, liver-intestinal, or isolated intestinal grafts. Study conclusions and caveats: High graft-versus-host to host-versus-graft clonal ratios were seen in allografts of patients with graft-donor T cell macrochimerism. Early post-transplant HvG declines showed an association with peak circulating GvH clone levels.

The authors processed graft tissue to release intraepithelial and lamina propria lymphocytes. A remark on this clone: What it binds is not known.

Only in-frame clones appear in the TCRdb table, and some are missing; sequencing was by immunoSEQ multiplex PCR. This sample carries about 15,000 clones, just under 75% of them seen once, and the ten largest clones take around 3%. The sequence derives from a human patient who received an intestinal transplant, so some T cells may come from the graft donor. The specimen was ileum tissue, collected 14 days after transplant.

The CDR3 DNA follows: TGTGCCAGCAGCGCAGGACTAGCGGGGGGCACCGGGGAGCTGTTTTTT. It codes for CASSAGLAGGTGELFF. The chain employs TRBV9 and TRBJ2-2; TRBD2 aligns across 14 bases. Trimming at V came to 3 bases and at J to 4 bases, leaving 2 bases not matched to a gene. The CDR3 loop spans 16 amino acids. Germline-derived CDR1 and CDR2 are SGDLS and YYNGEE. Combining the CDR3 with reference TRBV9 and TRBJ2-2 gives the whole variable domain DSGVTQTPKHLITATGQRVTLRCSPRSGDLSVYWYQQSLDQGLQFLIQYYNGEERAKGNILERFSAQQFPDLHSELNLSSLELGDSALYFCASSAGLAGGTGELFFGEGSRLTVL.